The clone carrying this T cell receptor (beta chain) occurred once. Only in-frame clones appear in the TCRdb table, and some are missing; sequencing was by immunoSEQ multiplex PCR. The data hold around 150,000 clones, with around four fifths observed a single time. The data belong to a study of blood T cell repertoires in COVID-19. Germline CDR1 SGHRS, CDR2 YFSETQ. With 3 bases removed from V and 1 base from J, the gap between germline ends came to 10 bases. The CDR3 runs to 14 residues. Input material: peripheral blood. The sequence was obtained from a man aged 65-85 years with acute or convalescent COVID-19. This sequence joins TRBV5-1 and TRBJ1-1; TRBD1 is a possible D gene (5 bases). CDR3 amino acids: CASSSRQGNTEAFF. DNA of the CDR3: TGCGCCAGCAGCTCGCGGCAGGGGAACACTGAAGCTTTCTTT. Using reference TRBV5-1 and TRBJ1-1 for the parts outside the CDR3, the full variable domain is KAGVTQTPRYLIKTRGQQVTLSCSPISGHRSVSWYQQTPGQGLQFLFEYFSETQRNKGNFPGRFSGRQFSNSRSEMNVSTLELGDSALYLCASSSRQGNTEAFFGQGTRLTVV.